This passage covers 21 T cell receptor beta chains from one sample sequenced in a study of lymphopenia after photon versus proton radiotherapy. Profiling relied on immunoSEQ multiplex PCR, and the TCRdb table lists in-frame clones only, not all of them. The repertoire consists of about 68,000 clones, with roughly 88% occurring once and the leading ten covering roughly 2.7%. The starting material was peripheral blood, obtained from a patient treated with photon-based radiotherapy. These receptors were obtained from a woman in her seventies with pancreatic cancer.

The gene calls are TRBV4-2 and TRBJ1-4; the D is unclear. The CDR3 extends over 16 amino acids. CDR1 and CDR2 (germline): LGHNA, YNFKEQ. Between the trimmed V and J ends, which lost 0 bases and 3 bases, there was a span of 11 bases. CDR3: CASSQESGVSNEKLFF. DNA for the CDR3: TGTGCCAGCAGCCAAGAGTCGGGTGTCTCTAATGAAAAACTGTTTTTT.

The V gene is TRBV28, the J gene TRBJ2-1, with TRBD2 as a possible D gene (5 bases). This CDR3 is built from 15 residues. Trimming stripped 2 bases from V and 0 bases from J, with 8 bases between. From germline, CDR1 is MDHEN and CDR2 SYDVKM. The CDR3 region is CASSLAGASYNEQFF. CDR3 nucleotides: TGTGCCAGCAGTTTAGCGGGTGCCTCCTACAATGAGCAGTTCTTC.

V gene TRBV6-1 combines with J gene TRBJ1-1; D unresolved. The CDR3 runs to 14 residues. V lost 1 base and J 12 bases, leaving 18 bases between the germline ends. Germline-derived CDR1 and CDR2 are MNHNS and SASEGT. The CDR3 sequence: CASSEEIGTLMTFF. The CDR3 DNA follows: TGTGCCAGCAGTGAAGAAATAGGAACGCTTATGACTTTCTTT.

For the CDR3, the DNA is TGTGCCAGCTCACCAGAAACAGGGTATGGCTACACCTTC. Amino acid sequence: CASSPETGYGYTF. V usage is TRBV18 and J usage is TRBJ1-2, with a possible D match to TRBD1 (6 bases). The CDR3 has 13 amino acids. From germline, CDR1 is KGHSH and CDR2 LQKENI. Trimming removed 2 bases from V and 5 bases from J, with 9 bases in between. The full variable domain, in which reference TRBV18 and TRBJ1-2 provide the parts outside the CDR3, is NAGVMQNPRHLVRRRGQEARLRCSPMKGHSHVYWYRQLPEEGLKFMVYLQKENIIDESGMPKERFSAEFPKEGPSILRIQQVVRGDSAAYFCASSPETGYGYTFGSGTRLTVV.

This chain joins TRBV29-1 and TRBJ1-3; TRBD1 is a possible D gene (5 bases). This CDR3 spans 13 amino acids. Germline V gene sequence: CDR1 SQVTM, CDR2 ANQGSEA. The V and J ends lost 4 bases and 0 bases respectively, with 7 bases between them. This CDR3 is CSVGQNSGNTIYF. CDR3 DNA: TGCAGCGTTGGACAGAACTCTGGAAACACCATATATTTT.

CDR3 region: CASSYVQGHQPQHF. In DNA form, the CDR3 reads TGTGCCAGCAGTTACGTCCAGGGGCACCAGCCCCAGCATTTT. The J gene is TRBJ1-5, the V gene TRBV6-6; D may be TRBD1 (6 bases). Germline V gene data show CDR1 as MNHNY and CDR2 as SVGAGI (reference sequence). V gave up 2 bases and J gave up 7 bases, with 12 bases separating them. The CDR3 consists of 14 residues.

The J gene is TRBJ2-1, the V gene TRBV7-9; TRBD2 matches at 10 bases. CDR1 is SEHNR and CDR2 is FQNEAQ in the germline V gene (reference sequence). The V and J ends lost 6 bases and 7 bases, in that order; junction bases with no gene match: 12. The CDR3 is made up of 16 amino acids. The CDR3 loop reads CASSWTILAGVNEQFF. Here the CDR3 DNA reads TGTGCCAGCAGTTGGACAATTCTAGCGGGAGTTAATGAGCAGTTCTTC. The full variable domain, rest sourced from reference TRBV7-9 and TRBJ2-1, is DTGVSQNPRHKITKRGQNVTFRCDPISEHNRLYWYRQTLGQGPEFLTYFQNEAQLEKSRLLSDRFSAERPKGSFSTLEIQRTEQGDSAMYLCASSWTILAGVNEQFFGPGTRLTVL.

This rearrangement joins TRBV27 to TRBJ1-5; D may be TRBD1 (5 bases). Germline loops: CDR1 MNHEY, CDR2 SMNVEV (reference sequence). The CDR3 sequence is 15 residues long. V lost 5 bases and J 3 bases, leaving 14 bases between the germline ends. The CDR3 region is CASSPDRGFNQPQHF. In DNA, the CDR3 is TGTGCCAGCAGTCCCGACAGAGGCTTCAATCAGCCCCAGCATTTT.

V and J are TRBV7-2 and TRBJ2-5, with 8 bases lining up with TRBD2. CDR3 length: 16 residues. Unmatched junction bases numbered 10, after V lost 2 bases and J lost 5 bases. Per the germline V gene, CDR1 is SGHTA and CDR2 is FQGNSA. The CDR3 DNA sequence: TGTGCCAGCAGCTTACTGAGCGGGAGTCAGTGGGAGACCCAGTACTTC. Its translation: CASSLLSGSQWETQYF.

The chain couples TRBV11-3 to TRBJ2-7; D possibly corresponds to TRBD1 (6 bases). V was shortened by 5 bases and J by 0 bases, with 14 bases between the two germline ends. Germline CDR1 is SGHNT and CDR2 is YENEEA. The CDR3 contains 15 residues. CDR3 region: CASSPETGFSYEQYF. CDR3 bases: TGTGCCAGCAGCCCAGAGACAGGATTCTCCTACGAGCAGTACTTC. Full variable domain (remainder filled in from reference TRBV11-3 and TRBJ2-7): EAGVVQSPRYKIIEKKQPVAFWCNPISGHNTLYWYLQNLGQGPELLIRYENEEAVDDSQLPKDRFSAERLKGVDSTLKIQPAELGDSAVYLCASSPETGFSYEQYFGPGTRLTVT.

CDR3 in amino acids: CASSAGLGSYNEQFF. The CDR3 region has the DNA TGTGCCAGCAGCGCGGGACTGGGCTCCTACAATGAGCAGTTCTTC. The V call is TRBV9, the J call TRBJ2-1, with TRBD2 as a possible D gene (6 bases). CDR1 is SGDLS and CDR2 is YYNGEE in the germline V gene. The CDR3 extends over 15 amino acids. The V end lost 3 bases, the J end lost 0 bases, and 10 bases lay between the germline ends.

This clone was seen a single time. The V call is TRBV11-3, the J call TRBJ2-1, with D perhaps being TRBD1 or TRBD2 (8 bases each). CDR1 is SGHNT, CDR2 YENEEA, per germline. V was clipped by 2 bases and J by 6 bases, with 26 bases between them. The CDR3 has 19 amino acids. The CDR3 protein is CASSLTTGEAGDATNEQFF. CDR3 coding DNA: TGTGCCAGCAGCTTAACGACAGGGGAAGCGGGAGACGCCACCAATGAGCAGTTCTTC.

This sequence joins TRBV28 and TRBJ2-7; 10 nucleotides align to TRBD2. CDR3 length equals 17 residues. Germline loops: CDR1 MDHEN, CDR2 SYDVKM. Trimming at V came to 3 bases and at J to 1 base, leaving 9 bases not matched to a gene. The DNA of the CDR3 is TGTGCCAGCAGTTTTCCTATGGGACTAGCGTATTCCTACGAGCAGTACTTC. Protein: CASSFPMGLAYSYEQYF.

This rearrangement joins TRBV9 to TRBJ2-1; D is unclear. The germline V and J ends were trimmed by 0 bases and 6 bases, with 4 bases remaining between them. CDR1 is SGDLS and CDR2 is YYNGEE in the germline V gene. CDR3 size: 12 residues. CDR3 coding DNA: TGTGCCAGCAGCGTAGCCAGCAATGAGCAGTTCTTC. As protein: CASSVASNEQFF.

This chain uses TRBV27 with TRBJ2-7; a weak D match, TRBD1 (7 bases). V was pared by 2 bases and J by 4 bases, with 18 bases between. CDR3 length: 16 amino acids. CDR1 MNHEY and CDR2 SMNVEV come from the germline V gene (reference sequence). CDR3 bases: TGTGCCAGCAGTTTAGCCCCTGCCCAGGGGGGATACGAGCAGTACTTC. It specifies CASSLAPAQGGYEQYF.

V and J are TRBV11-2 and TRBJ2-1; TRBD1 matches 8 bases. The germline gives CDR1 SGHAT, CDR2 FQNNGV. The V and J ends lost 2 bases and 7 bases, in that order; junction bases with no gene match: 1. The CDR3 has 13 amino acids. CDR3 in amino acids: CASSLNRGNEQFF. The CDR3, as DNA: TGTGCCAGCAGCTTAAACAGGGGGAATGAGCAGTTCTTC.

This rearrangement joins TRBV27 to TRBJ1-5; 8 nucleotides line up with TRBD1. CDR1 and CDR2 (germline): MNHEY, SMNVEV (reference sequence). The CDR3 has 14 residues. Trimming cost V 6 bases and J 10 bases; bases outside gene matches: 11. The CDR3 here is CASRRTGQLGPQHF. CDR3 sequence (DNA): TGTGCCAGCAGACGGACAGGGCAATTAGGTCCCCAGCATTTT.

The chain has TRBV10-3 and TRBJ2-1; a possible D gene is TRBD1 (5 bases). The CDR3 has 12 amino acids. Between the trimmed V and J ends, which lost 5 bases and 8 bases, there was a span of 10 bases. The germline gives CDR1 ENHRY, CDR2 SYGVKD. The chain's CDR3 is CAISQGGDEQFF. The CDR3 bases are TGTGCCATCAGTCAGGGTGGGGATGAGCAGTTCTTC.

V is TRBV30 and J is TRBJ1-5; maybe TRBD1 (5 bases). Between the trimmed V and J ends, which lost 1 base and 3 bases, there was a span of 10 bases. The germline CDR1 and CDR2 sequences are GTSNPN and SVGIG (reference sequence). CDR3 size: 14 residues. The CDR3 DNA follows: TGTGCCTGGAGTGAGAGGGGTATCAATCAGCCCCAGCATTTT. The encoded protein is CAWSERGINQPQHF.

The chain employs TRBV30 and TRBJ2-7; weak D call: TRBD2 (5 bases). Looked up from germline, CDR1 is GTSNPN and CDR2 is SVGIG (reference sequence). V was trimmed by 5 bases and J by 3 bases, leaving 11 bases between them. The CDR3 runs 12 residues. The CDR3 sequence: CAWEGGHYEQYF. CDR3 sequence (DNA): TGTGCCTGGGAGGGTGGCCACTACGAGCAGTACTTC.

The gene calls are TRBV9 and TRBJ2-3, with no clear D. The V gene's germline CDR1 is SGDLS and CDR2 YYNGEE. The CDR3 has 15 amino acids. The V end was cut by 0 bases, the J end by 1 base, with 9 bases between. The CDR3 nucleotides are TGTGCCAGCAGCGTAGGAATGTCGGGCACAGATACGCAGTATTTT. Protein product: CASSVGMSGTDTQYF.